This T cell receptor (beta chain) was documented in a study of blood T cell repertoires in COVID-19 (dated by TCRdb to the early 2020s). With regard to the full study: The collaborator samples originated in the United States, Italy and Spain and spanned the acute and convalescent phases of COVID-19. The material from the prospective study consisted of cDNA or gDNA derived from T cells, B-cell-depleted T cells, or PBMCs. The dataset comprised deeply sampled blood TCRbeta repertoires from subjects exposed to, actively infected with, or recovered from COVID-19. The repertoires were made available in a free public database intended to serve as a resource for research on the immune response to SARS-CoV-2. Samples were obtained from the ongoing ImmuneRACE study (first 160 participants) and from over a thousand subjects provided by 6 global collaborators. The sample metadata nearly always contained a de-identified subject ID, COVID-19 status, age in years and sex. Where available, HLA class I and class II types were obtained from metadata supplied by the sample provider rather than from assay-based typing.

Each collaborating institution followed its own protocols to collect whole blood in K2EDTA tubes. For TCRbeta analysis, collaborators shipped samples as frozen whole blood, isolated PBMCs, or DNA extracted from either of those sample types. Looking up the germline V gene yields CDR1 SGHRS and CDR2 YFSETQ. V lost 3 bases and J lost 0 bases; the stretch between them is 9 bases long. The CDR3 holds 14 amino acids from the cysteine to the phenylalanine. The DNA shown is the 42-base CDR3, in frame from base 1. TCRbeta CDR3 regions were amplified from genomic DNA using the immunoSEQ Assay, a bias-controlled multiplex PCR. Per the original workflow: The number of nucleated cells in each sample was estimated by amplification of reference gene primers within the assay. To quantify the absolute abundance of each unique TCRbeta CDR3 rearrangement, sequence reads were collapsed and filtered. Productive Simpson clonality was computed per sample as the square root of Simpson's diversity index over productive rearrangements. This immuneACCESS table, as held by TCRdb, lists in-frame sequences with V and J called but not all clones. Of the missing ones, under half trace to an unresolved V gene in checked studies; the others have no known cause. Clonal size and the V and J genes are those of that table, whereas D and trimming came from the DNA. The sample table shows roughly 98,000 clones, and about 81% are seen once. Of the sample, 10% to 15% falls within the top ten clones.

With regard to this clone: The antigen it binds to is not known. Base qualities are missing; no much larger clone stands one base away.

General conclusions and limits of the study: Clinical and demographic metadata were provided uncurated, with the amount varying by source and participant.

The sample taken for sequencing was peripheral blood. The sequence was collected from a human donor in a cohort sampled during active COVID-19. The sequence is built from TRBV5-1 and TRBJ2-5, with TRBD2 as a weak D call on 6 bases. The CDR3: CASSSGENQETQYF. The bases are TGCGCCAGCAGCTCGGGGGAAAACCAAGAGACCCAGTACTTC.